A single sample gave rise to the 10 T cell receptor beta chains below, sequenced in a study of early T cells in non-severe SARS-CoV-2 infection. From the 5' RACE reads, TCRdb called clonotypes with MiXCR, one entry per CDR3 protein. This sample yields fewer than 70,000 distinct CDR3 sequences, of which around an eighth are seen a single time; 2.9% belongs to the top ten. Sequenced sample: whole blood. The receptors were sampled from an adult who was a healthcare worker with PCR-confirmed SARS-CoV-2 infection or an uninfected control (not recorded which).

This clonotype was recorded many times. CDR3 sequence: CASSLRQTNTEAFF. CDR3 nucleotides: TGTGCCAGCAGTTTAAGACAGACGAACACTGAAGCTTTCTTT. The chain combines TRBV27 with TRBJ1-1; possible D gene TRBD1, 5 bases. Trimming left V 2 bases short and J 1 base short, with 8 bases between. The CDR3 totals 14 residues. Germline lookup yields CDR1 MNHEY and CDR2 SMNVEV (reference sequence).

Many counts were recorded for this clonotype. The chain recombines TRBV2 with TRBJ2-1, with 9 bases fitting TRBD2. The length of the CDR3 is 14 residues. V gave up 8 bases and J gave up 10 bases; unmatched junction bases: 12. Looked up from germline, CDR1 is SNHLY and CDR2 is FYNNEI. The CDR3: CASHFLREGREQFF. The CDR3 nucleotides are TGTGCCAGCCATTTTTTGCGGGAGGGCCGAGAGCAGTTCTTC.

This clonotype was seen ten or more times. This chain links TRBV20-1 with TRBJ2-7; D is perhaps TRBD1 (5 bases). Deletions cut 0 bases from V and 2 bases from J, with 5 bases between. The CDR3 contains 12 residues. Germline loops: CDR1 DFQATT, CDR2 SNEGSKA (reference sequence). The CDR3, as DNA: TGCAGTGCTAGAGAGGGGCCCTACGAGCAGTACTTC. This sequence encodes CSAREGPYEQYF.

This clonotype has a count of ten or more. The CDR3 region is CASSELGLAANTGELFF. The CDR3 DNA follows: TGCGCCAGCAGTGAGTTGGGACTAGCGGCGAACACCGGGGAGCTGTTTTTT. The chain carries TRBV10-2 and TRBJ2-2; TRBD2 matches 11 bases. The length of the CDR3 is 17 residues. The germline V gene encodes CDR1 WSHSY and CDR2 SAAADI. After removal of 1 base from V and 0 bases from J, the junction contained 1 base not matched to a gene.

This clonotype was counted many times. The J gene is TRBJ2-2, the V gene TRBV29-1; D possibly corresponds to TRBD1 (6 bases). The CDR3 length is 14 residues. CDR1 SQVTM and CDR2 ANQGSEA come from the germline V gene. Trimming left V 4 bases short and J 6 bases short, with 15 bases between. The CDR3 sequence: CSVVGPGVSGELFF. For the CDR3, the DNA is TGCAGCGTTGTGGGACCAGGGGTATCCGGGGAGCTGTTTTTT.

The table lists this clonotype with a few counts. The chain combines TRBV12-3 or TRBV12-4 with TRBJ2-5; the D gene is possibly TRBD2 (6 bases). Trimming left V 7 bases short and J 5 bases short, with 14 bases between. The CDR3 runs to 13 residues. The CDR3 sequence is CASTPSAGETQYF. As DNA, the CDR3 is TGTGCCAGCACCCCTAGCGCGGGGGAGACCCAGTACTTC.

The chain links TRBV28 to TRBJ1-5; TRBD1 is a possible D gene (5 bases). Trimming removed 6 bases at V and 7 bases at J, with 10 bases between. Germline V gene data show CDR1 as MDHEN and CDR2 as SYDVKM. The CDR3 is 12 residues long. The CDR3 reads CASRGLGQPQHF. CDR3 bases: TGTGCCAGCAGGGGGCTTGGGCAGCCCCAGCATTTT.

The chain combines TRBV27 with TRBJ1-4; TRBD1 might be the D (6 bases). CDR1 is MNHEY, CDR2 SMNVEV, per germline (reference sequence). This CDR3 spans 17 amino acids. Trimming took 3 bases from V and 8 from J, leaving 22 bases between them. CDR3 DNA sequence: TGTGCCAGCAGTTTCGTGGGAGGAGGGGGACATGAGGAAAAACTGTTTTTT. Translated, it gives CASSFVGGGGHEEKLFF.

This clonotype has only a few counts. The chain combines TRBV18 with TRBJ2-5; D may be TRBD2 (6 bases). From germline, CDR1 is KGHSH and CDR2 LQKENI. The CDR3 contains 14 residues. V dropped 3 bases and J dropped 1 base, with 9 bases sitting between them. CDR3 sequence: CASSPLEGQETQYF. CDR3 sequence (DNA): TGTGCCAGCTCACCTCTGGAGGGCCAAGAGACCCAGTACTTC.

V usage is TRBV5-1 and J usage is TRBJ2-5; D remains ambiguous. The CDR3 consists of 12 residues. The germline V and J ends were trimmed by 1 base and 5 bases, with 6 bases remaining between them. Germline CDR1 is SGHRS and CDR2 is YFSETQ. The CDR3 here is CASSLPTETQYF. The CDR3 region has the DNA TGCGCCAGCAGCTTGCCCACCGAGACCCAGTACTTC.